These T cell receptor beta chains were read from a single sample in a study of technical replicates of blood from a few donors. Data came from immunoSEQ multiplex PCR; TCRdb stores just in-frame clones and leaves some out. This sample carries about 95,000 clones, 85% to 95% of them seen once, and the ten largest clones take 0.34%. Sequencing was done on a sample of T cells isolated from PBMCs. These receptors originate from a human donor in good health. Each CDR3 is given with its conserved first and last residue. Each record gives: D gene, V gene, clone size, J gene, CDR3 protein, CDR3 DNA. The D gene is left open where the match is weak. The listing skips clone size in some rows; elsewhere it reads once, few, many or a size class.

.	TRBV9	few	TRBJ1-3	CASSPSAGSGNTIYF	TGTGCCAGCAGCCCTTCCGCGGGCTCTGGAAACACCATATATTTT
.	TRBV6-6	once	TRBJ2-2	CASSYMSGELFF	TGTGCCAGCAGTTATATGTCCGGGGAGCTGTTTTTT
TRBD2	TRBV18	once	TRBJ2-1	CASSTRLAGGNEQFF	TGTGCCAGCTCAACCAGACTAGCGGGAGGGAATGAGCAGTTCTTC
.	TRBV28	.	TRBJ2-5	CASSSSTGPVETQYF	TGTGCCAGCAGTTCCTCAACTGGGCCGGTGGAGACCCAGTACTTC
TRBD2	TRBV13	.	TRBJ2-1	CASSETTSGVEQFF	TGTGCCAGCAGCGAAACGACTAGCGGGGTGGAGCAGTTCTTC
.	TRBV27	.	TRBJ2-7	CASSSRVYEQYF	TGTGCCAGCAGTTCCAGGGTCTACGAGCAGTACTTC
.	TRBV5-6	once	TRBJ2-7	CASSLPQFSYEQYF	TGTGCCAGCAGCTTACCACAATTCTCCTACGAGCAGTACTTC
.	TRBV30	.	TRBJ2-7	CAWSRREAYEQYF	TGTGCCTGGAGCCGCAGGGAGGCCTACGAGCAGTACTTC
.	TRBV27	.	TRBJ2-7	CASSLWAVSSYEQYF	TGTGCCAGCAGTTTATGGGCCGTAAGCTCCTACGAGCAGTACTTC
.	TRBV2	.	TRBJ1-4	CASRGLGGVYEKLFF	TGTGCCAGCAGGGGCCTCGGGGGGGTTTATGAAAAACTGTTTTTT
.	TRBV5-1	.	TRBJ2-1	CASSLIPSPSDEQFF	TGCGCCAGCAGCTTGATCCCCTCCCCGAGCGATGAGCAGTTCTTC
TRBD2	TRBV7-2	.	TRBJ2-5	CASSSRAGGSITQETQYF	TGTGCCAGCAGCTCAAGAGCGGGGGGATCCATAACGCAAGAGACCCAGTACTTC
.	TRBV28	.	TRBJ1-3	CASSFRAASGNTIYF	TGTGCCAGCAGTTTCAGGGCGGCCTCTGGAAACACCATATATTTT
TRBD1	TRBV5-1	.	TRBJ2-2	CASSLGQGAAGELFF	TGCGCCAGCAGCTTGGGACAGGGAGCGGCCGGGGAGCTGTTTTTT
.	TRBV5-1	.	TRBJ2-7	CASSLDMGSSYEQYF	TGCGCCAGCAGCTTGGATATGGGGAGCTCCTACGAGCAGTACTTC
.	TRBV11-1	.	TRBJ2-4	CASSQSSGEPKNIQYF	TGTGCCAGCAGCCAGTCCTCCGGGGAACCCAAAAACATTCAGTACTTC
.	TRBV4-2	.	TRBJ1-4	CASSAVSTNEKLFF	TGTGCCAGCAGCGCAGTATCAACTAATGAAAAACTGTTTTTT
TRBD1	TRBV5-1	.	TRBJ2-2	CASSPGQGYTGELFF	TGCGCCAGCAGCCCGGGACAGGGCTACACCGGGGAGCTGTTTTTT
TRBD1	TRBV16	.	TRBJ1-3	CASSLQGAPGNTIYF	TGTGCCAGCAGCCTACAGGGGGCGCCTGGAAACACCATATATTTT
.	TRBV11-2	.	TRBJ2-3	CASSLVAGLTTDTQYF	TGTGCCAGCAGCTTAGTTGCGGGGCTTACCACAGATACGCAGTATTTT
.	TRBV30	.	TRBJ2-7	CAWNRETPYEQYF	TGTGCCTGGAACCGGGAGACGCCCTACGAGCAGTACTTC
.	TRBV19	.	TRBJ2-7	CASSIEAGYDEQYF	TGTGCCAGTAGTATAGAGGCAGGGTACGACGAGCAGTACTTC
.	TRBV6-1	.	TRBJ2-2	CALGFANTGELFF	TGTGCCCTCGGTTTCGCGAACACCGGGGAGCTGTTTTTT
TRBD1	TRBV28	.	TRBJ2-7	CASSHPLGRGLDEQYF	TGTGCCAGCAGTCATCCCTTAGGCAGGGGGCTCGACGAGCAGTACTTC
.	TRBV5-5	.	TRBJ1-5	CASSSTAGPQPQHF	TGTGCCAGCAGCTCCACCGCGGGCCCCCAGCCCCAGCATTTT
TRBD1	TRBV4-1	.	TRBJ2-1	CASSQVGRRQGSGFEQFF	TGCGCCAGCAGCCAAGTGGGTCGGAGACAGGGAAGTGGTTTTGAGCAGTTCTTC
.	TRBV6-5	.	TRBJ2-5	CASSRRSRETQYF	TGTGCCAGCAGTCGACGGTCGAGGGAGACCCAGTACTTC
TRBD2	TRBV27	.	TRBJ2-3	CASSLTGGVDTQYF	TGTGCCAGCAGTTTAACGGGAGGGGTAGATACGCAGTATTTT
TRBD2	TRBV7-2	.	TRBJ2-1	CASSLTSANNEQFF	TGTGCCAGCAGCTTAACTAGCGCCAACAATGAGCAGTTCTTC
TRBD2	TRBV7-6	.	TRBJ2-1	CASSSSGRASYNEQFF	TGTGCCAGCAGCTCTAGCGGGAGGGCCTCCTACAATGAGCAGTTCTTC
.	TRBV29-1	.	TRBJ1-2	CSVEGQRGNYTF	TGCAGCGTTGAAGGACAAAGGGGAAATTACACCTTC
TRBD2	TRBV2	once	TRBJ2-1	CASDPGLGFSYNEQFF	TGTGCCAGCGATCCGGGACTAGGTTTCTCCTACAATGAGCAGTTCTTC
TRBD1	TRBV7-9	.	TRBJ2-2	CASRPGQANTGELFF	TGTGCCAGCAGACCGGGACAGGCGAACACCGGGGAGCTGTTTTTT
TRBD2	TRBV5-1	once	TRBJ2-5	CASSLRLAEKETQYF	TGCGCCAGCAGCTTGCGGCTAGCGGAAAAAGAGACCCAGTACTTC
.	TRBV6-1	once	TRBJ2-7	CASSAYESSYEQYF	TGTGCCAGCAGTGCATATGAGAGCTCCTACGAGCAGTACTTC
.	TRBV7-2	.	TRBJ2-7	CASSPYTGPEQYF	TGTGCCAGCAGCCCGTATACAGGACCCGAGCAGTACTTC
TRBD1	TRBV11-3	.	TRBJ2-1	CASSDRDREGNEQFF	TGTGCCAGCAGCGACCGGGACAGGGAAGGCAATGAGCAGTTCTTC
.	TRBV13	.	TRBJ2-5	CASSLWGFQETQYF	TGTGCCAGCAGCTTATGGGGCTTCCAAGAGACCCAGTACTTC
.	TRBV19	.	TRBJ1-1	CASNGYGDTEAFF	TGTGCCAGTAACGGTTACGGAGACACTGAAGCTTTCTTT
.	TRBV19	.	TRBJ1-1	CASSTSSYENTEAFF	TGTGCCAGTAGTACCTCGAGTTATGAGAACACTGAAGCTTTCTTT
TRBD2	TRBV4-1	.	TRBJ2-5	CASSQDLAGQGETQYF	TGCGCCAGCAGCCAAGACCTAGCGGGGCAAGGAGAGACCCAGTACTTC
TRBD1	TRBV2	once	TRBJ2-5	CASSTTGEETQYF	TGTGCCAGCAGTACGACAGGGGAAGAGACCCAGTACTTC
.	TRBV7-8	.	TRBJ2-1	CASSRSSMSNNEQFF	TGTGCCAGCAGCCGATCATCGATGAGTAACAATGAGCAGTTCTTC